A selection of T cell receptor beta chains follows, all from one sample in a study of OX40 agonist ivuxolimab in advanced cancers. TCRdb's table, derived via immunoSEQ multiplex PCR, lists solely in-frame clones and lacks some. The sample lists 45,000 to 65,000 clones; roughly nine tenths were seen once. Sequenced here: CD4+ or CD8+ T cells sorted from blood, sampled in a trial of the OX40 agonist ivuxolimab. The receptors stem from an adult with an advanced solid tumor such as melanoma, head and neck, liver or kidney cancer. The CDR3 runs from the conserved cysteine through the conserved F or W. The D gene is left open where the match is weak. Rows give clone size only sometimes, using once, few, many, or a class for an expanded clone.

j_gene,v_gene,d_gene,abundance,len,CDR3nt,CDR3aa
TRBJ2-2,TRBV7-6,TRBD2,-,15,TGTGCCAGCAGCCCTCGGGACTATGGAACCGGGGAGCTGTTTTTT,CASSPRDYGTGELFF
TRBJ2-1,TRBV6-4,-,-,16,TGTGCCAGCAGTGACTGGGCGGCGGCACCTTACAATGAGCAGTTCTTC,CASSDWAAAPYNEQFF
TRBJ2-1,TRBV6-6,TRBD2,-,16,TGTGCCAGCACACCCCAAGCTAGCGGGGGGGACAATGAGCAGTTCTTC,CASTPQASGGDNEQFF
TRBJ2-1,TRBV9,TRBD1,-,16,TGTGCCAGCAGCGTAGAGGGCAGGGGGAGTTTGGATGAGCAGTTCTTC,CASSVEGRGSLDEQFF
TRBJ2-7,TRBV19,-,-,13,TGTGCCAGTAGTATCGACATTAACTACGAGCAGTACTTC,CASSIDINYEQYF
TRBJ1-2,TRBV30,TRBD1,many,14,TGTGCCTGGAGCGACCCGACAGGGTTGGAAGGCTACACCTTC,CAWSDPTGLEGYTF
TRBJ2-7,TRBV2,-,-,15,TGTGCCAGCAGAGATGGGCAGGTGGACGCCTACGAGCAGTACTTC,CASRDGQVDAYEQYF
TRBJ2-3,TRBV7-6,-,once,13,TGTGCCAGCAGCTTAGAGTGGACAGATACGCAGTATTTT,CASSLEWTDTQYF
TRBJ1-2,TRBV5-4,-,-,14,TGTGCCAGCAGCTTGGGTGGTTATAACTATGGCTACACCTTC,CASSLGGYNYGYTF
TRBJ1-2,TRBV10-1,TRBD1,-,14,TGCGCCAGCAATACAAGGGACAGGGGGCATGGCTACACCTTC,CASNTRDRGHGYTF
TRBJ1-2,TRBV7-9,-,-,15,TGTGCCAGCAGCTTAAATCGTGGCACAGTCTATGGCTACACCTTC,CASSLNRGTVYGYTF
TRBJ1-2,TRBV6-1,-,-,14,TGTGCCAGCAGTGAAGGGACAGTTTCCTATGGCTACACCTTC,CASSEGTVSYGYTF
TRBJ2-1,TRBV9,-,-,15,TGTGCCAGCAGCGTAGCGGGGGCCCCTATCTATGAGCAGTTCTTC,CASSVAGAPIYEQFF
TRBJ1-5,TRBV5-1,-,once,14,TGCGCCAGCAGCCCAGGGGATAGCAATCAGCCCCAGCATTTT,CASSPGDSNQPQHF
TRBJ2-7,TRBV6-6,TRBD1,-,14,TGTGCCAGCAGTTGGGGCAGGGGGATCTACGAGCAGTACTTC,CASSWGRGIYEQYF
TRBJ2-7,TRBV7-9,-,-,16,TGTGCCAGCAGCTTAGGGATGGGTCGGGCGGCCTACGAGCAGTACTTC,CASSLGMGRAAYEQYF
TRBJ1-2,TRBV19,-,-,11,TGTGCCACCGAACAGGGACCTGGCTACACCTTC,CATEQGPGYTF
TRBJ2-5,TRBV6-6,TRBD1,-,14,TGTGCCAGCAGCTGGGACAGGGGGAAAGAGACCCAGTACTTC,CASSWDRGKETQYF
TRBJ1-1,TRBV7-2,-,-,15,TGTGCCAGCAGCTTGAGGGGTCAGTTGAACACTGAAGCTTTCTTT,CASSLRGQLNTEAFF
TRBJ1-2,TRBV5-1,TRBD1,medium-sized,16,TGCGCCAGCAGCTCCTTGGACAGGGGGCAGCACTATGGCTACACCTTC,CASSSLDRGQHYGYTF
TRBJ2-7,TRBV4-2,TRBD1,-,15,TGTGCCAGCAGCCAAGGGGCGACAGGGACACGCGAGCAGTACTTC,CASSQGATGTREQYF
TRBJ1-1,TRBV6-5,-,once,13,TGTGCCAGCAGTTTTGGGCTGGACACTGAAGCTTTCTTT,CASSFGLDTEAFF